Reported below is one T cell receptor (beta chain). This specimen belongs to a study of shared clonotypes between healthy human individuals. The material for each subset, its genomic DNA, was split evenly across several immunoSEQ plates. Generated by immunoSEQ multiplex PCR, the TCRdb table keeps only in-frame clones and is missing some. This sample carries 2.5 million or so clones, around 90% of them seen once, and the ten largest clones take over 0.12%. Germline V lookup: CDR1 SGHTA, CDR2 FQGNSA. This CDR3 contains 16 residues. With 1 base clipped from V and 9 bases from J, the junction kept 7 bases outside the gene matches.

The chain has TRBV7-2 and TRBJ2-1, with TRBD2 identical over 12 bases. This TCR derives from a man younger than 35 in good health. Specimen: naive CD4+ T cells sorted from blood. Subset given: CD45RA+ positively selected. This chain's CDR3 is CASSLGVGLAGLEQFF. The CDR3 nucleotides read TGTGCCAGCAGCTTAGGTGTGGGACTAGCGGGCCTTGAGCAGTTCTTC.